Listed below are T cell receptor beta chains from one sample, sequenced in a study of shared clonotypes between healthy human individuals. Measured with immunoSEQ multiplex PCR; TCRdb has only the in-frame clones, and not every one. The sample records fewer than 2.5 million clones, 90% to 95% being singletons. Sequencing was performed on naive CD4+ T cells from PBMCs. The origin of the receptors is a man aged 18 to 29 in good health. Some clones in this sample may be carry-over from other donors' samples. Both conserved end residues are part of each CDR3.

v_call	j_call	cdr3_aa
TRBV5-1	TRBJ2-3	CASTGTSGRTTDTQYF
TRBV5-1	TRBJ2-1	CASSSGTVFRNEQFF
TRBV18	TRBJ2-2	CASSLGQGNTGELFF
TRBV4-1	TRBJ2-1	CASSLIYNEQFF
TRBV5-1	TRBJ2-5	CASTRSGTDQETQYF
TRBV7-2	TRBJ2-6	CASSSYTLEGANVLTF
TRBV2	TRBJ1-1	CASKFETEAFF
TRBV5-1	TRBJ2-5	CASSFVTAQETQYF
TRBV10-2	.	CASTQAAGEQFF
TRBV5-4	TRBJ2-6	CASSFTWGRGANVLTF
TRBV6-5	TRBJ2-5	CASSYPGTETQYF
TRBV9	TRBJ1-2	CASSAWGGTPGYTF
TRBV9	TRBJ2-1	CASSATSAYNEQFF
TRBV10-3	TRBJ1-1	CAIRPRDRGSTEAFF
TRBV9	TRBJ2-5	CASSAGGLAGGEETQYF
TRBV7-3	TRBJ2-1	CASSILAGGGEQFF
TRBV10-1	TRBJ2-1	CASTGTSGRSSYNEQFF
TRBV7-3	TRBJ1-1	CASSSIGGRNTEAFF
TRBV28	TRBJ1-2	CASSNQDRGTYGYTF
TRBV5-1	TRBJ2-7	CASSIGTSGSYEQYF
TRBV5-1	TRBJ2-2	CASSGKSGAGVHTGELFF
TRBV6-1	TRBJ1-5	CASSEAVSTKPRRGNQPQHF
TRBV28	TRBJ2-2	CASRRTGAPLAGELFF
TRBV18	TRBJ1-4	CASSLQAAATNEKLFF
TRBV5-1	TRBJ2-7	CASSSGQGVFEQYF
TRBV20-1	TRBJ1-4	CSASPGEKLFF
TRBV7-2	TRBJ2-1	CASSPRTSAYNEQFF
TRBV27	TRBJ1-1	CASYPGQGARDTEAFF
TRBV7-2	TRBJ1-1	CASSHGPAGRGTEAFF
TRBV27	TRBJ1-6	CASSLKWPVSALHF
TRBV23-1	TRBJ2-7	CASSQRTGPSYEQYF
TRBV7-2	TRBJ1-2	CASSYRLNYGYTF
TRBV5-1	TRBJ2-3	CASSSTGGIDTQYF
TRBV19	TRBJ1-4	CASSMGRAANEKLFF
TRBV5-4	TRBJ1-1	CASSLRLPNTEAFF
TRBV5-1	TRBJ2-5	CASSLALSGETQYF
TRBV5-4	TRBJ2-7	CASSWDRANYEQYF
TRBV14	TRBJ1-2	CASSQDLQGGYTF
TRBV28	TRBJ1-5	CASSTWTGAMYQPQHF
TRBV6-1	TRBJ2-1	CASSDQALVVLNEQFF
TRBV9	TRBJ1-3	CASSVSSDRVGNTIYF
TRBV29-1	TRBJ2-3	CSVDGWGTSGWPTWGTQYF
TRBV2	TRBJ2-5	CASSEAGTETQYF
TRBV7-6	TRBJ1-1	CASSSRSGGEWTEAFF
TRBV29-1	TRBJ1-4	CSVALRGDEKLFF